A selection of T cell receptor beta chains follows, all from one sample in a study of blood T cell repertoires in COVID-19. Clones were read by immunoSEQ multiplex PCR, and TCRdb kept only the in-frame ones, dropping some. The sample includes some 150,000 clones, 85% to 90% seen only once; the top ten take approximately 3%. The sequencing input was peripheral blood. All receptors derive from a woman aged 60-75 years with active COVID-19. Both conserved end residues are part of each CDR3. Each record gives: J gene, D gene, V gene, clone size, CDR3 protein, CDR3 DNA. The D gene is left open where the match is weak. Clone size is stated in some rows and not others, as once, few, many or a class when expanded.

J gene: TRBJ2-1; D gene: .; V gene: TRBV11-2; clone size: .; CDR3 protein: CASSLVRGNEQFF; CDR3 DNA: TGTGCCAGCAGCTTAGTGAGGGGGAATGAGCAGTTCTTC
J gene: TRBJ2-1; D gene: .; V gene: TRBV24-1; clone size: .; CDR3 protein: CATSDPGDLPGNEQFF; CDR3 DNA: TGTGCCACCAGTGATCCGGGAGACCTACCGGGAAATGAGCAGTTCTTC
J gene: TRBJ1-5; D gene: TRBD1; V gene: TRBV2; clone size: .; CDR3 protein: CASSGTGTQPQHF; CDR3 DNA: TGTGCCAGCAGCGGGACAGGGACTCAGCCCCAGCATTTT
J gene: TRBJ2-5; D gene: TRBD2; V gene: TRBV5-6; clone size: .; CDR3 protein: CASSFDRGLPGLAGETQYF; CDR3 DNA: TGTGCCAGCAGCTTTGACAGGGGTCTCCCTGGACTAGCGGGAGAGACCCAGTACTTC
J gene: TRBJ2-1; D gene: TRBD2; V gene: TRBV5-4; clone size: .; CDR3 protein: CASSYAVPSGRNEQFF; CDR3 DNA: TGTGCCAGCAGCTATGCTGTTCCTAGCGGGAGGAATGAGCAGTTCTTC
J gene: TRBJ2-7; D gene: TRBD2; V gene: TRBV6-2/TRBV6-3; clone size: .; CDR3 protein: CASSYSRLAGEQYF; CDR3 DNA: TGTGCCAGCAGTTACTCGAGACTAGCCGGGGAGCAGTACTTC
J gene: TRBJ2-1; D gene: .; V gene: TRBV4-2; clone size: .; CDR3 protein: CASSQDSFLAGEQFF; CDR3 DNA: TGTGCCAGCAGCCAAGATAGTTTTCTGGCAGGCGAGCAGTTCTTC
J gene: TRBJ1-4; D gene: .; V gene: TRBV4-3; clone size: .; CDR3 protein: CASSPRGGATNEKLFF; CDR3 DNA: TGCGCCAGCAGTCCCCGAGGGGGGGCAACTAATGAAAAACTGTTTTTT
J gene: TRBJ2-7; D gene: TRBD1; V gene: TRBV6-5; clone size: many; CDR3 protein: CASSYSEGAGQYF; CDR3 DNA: TGTGCCAGCAGTTACTCTGAGGGGGCGGGGCAGTACTTC
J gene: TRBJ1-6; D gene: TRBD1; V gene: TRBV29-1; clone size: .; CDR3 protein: CSVRDRGAYNSPLHF; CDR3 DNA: TGCAGCGTTCGTGACAGGGGTGCCTATAATTCACCCCTCCACTTT
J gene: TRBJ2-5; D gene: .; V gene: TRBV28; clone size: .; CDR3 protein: CATSGLQETQYF; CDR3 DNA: TGTGCCACCTCGGGACTCCAAGAGACCCAGTACTTC
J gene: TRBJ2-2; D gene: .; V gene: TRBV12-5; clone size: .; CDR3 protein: CASGLSLTGELFF; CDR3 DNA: TGTGCTAGTGGTTTGTCCCTCACCGGGGAGCTGTTTTTT
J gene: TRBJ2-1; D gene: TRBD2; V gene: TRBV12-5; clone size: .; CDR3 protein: CASGLGLAGVDEQFF; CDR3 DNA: TGTGCTAGTGGTCTCGGACTAGCGGGAGTGGATGAGCAGTTCTTC
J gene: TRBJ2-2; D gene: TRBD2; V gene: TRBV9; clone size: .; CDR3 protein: CASSGSGSFAGELFF; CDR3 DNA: TGTGCCAGCAGCGGAAGCGGGAGCTTCGCCGGGGAGCTGTTTTTT
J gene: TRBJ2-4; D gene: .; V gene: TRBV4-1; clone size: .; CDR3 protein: CASSPPFSAKNIQYF; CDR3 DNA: TGCGCCAGCAGCCCCCCTTTTTCTGCCAAAAACATTCAGTACTTC
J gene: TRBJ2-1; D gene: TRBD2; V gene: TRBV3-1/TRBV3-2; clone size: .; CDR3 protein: CASSQGTSGIGRYNEQFF; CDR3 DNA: TGTGCCAGCAGCCAAGGGACTAGCGGGATCGGGCGATACAATGAGCAGTTCTTC
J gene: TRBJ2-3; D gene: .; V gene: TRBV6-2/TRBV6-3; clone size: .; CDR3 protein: CASSKTGNDLTDTQYF; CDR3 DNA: TGTGCCAGCAGCAAGACAGGCAACGACCTCACAGATACGCAGTATTTT
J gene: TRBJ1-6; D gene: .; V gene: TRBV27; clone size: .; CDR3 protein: CASRILGRGSPLHF; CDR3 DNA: TGTGCCAGCCGCATCCTTGGGAGGGGTTCACCCCTCCACTTT
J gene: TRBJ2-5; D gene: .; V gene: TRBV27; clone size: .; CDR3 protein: CASRIADQETQYF; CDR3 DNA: TGTGCCAGCAGGATAGCGGACCAAGAGACCCAGTACTTC
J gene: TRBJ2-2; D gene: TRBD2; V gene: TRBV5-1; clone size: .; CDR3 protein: CASSSGLAGGNTGELFF; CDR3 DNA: TGCGCCAGCAGCTCGGGACTAGCGGGAGGCAACACCGGGGAGCTGTTTTTT
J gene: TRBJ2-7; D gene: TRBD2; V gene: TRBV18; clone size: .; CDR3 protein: CASSPQLAGSYEQYF; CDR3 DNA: TGTGCCAGCTCACCACAACTAGCGGGCTCCTACGAGCAGTACTTC
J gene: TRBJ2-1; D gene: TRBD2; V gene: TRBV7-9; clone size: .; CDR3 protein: CASSPTSGRANEQFF; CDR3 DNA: TGTGCCAGCAGCCCCACTAGCGGGAGGGCCAATGAGCAGTTCTTC
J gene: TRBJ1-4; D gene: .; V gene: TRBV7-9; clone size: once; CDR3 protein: CASTRTAFNEKLFF; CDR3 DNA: TGTGCCAGCACCAGGACAGCCTTTAATGAAAAACTGTTTTTT
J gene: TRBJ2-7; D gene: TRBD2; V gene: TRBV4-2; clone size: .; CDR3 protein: CASSQDLLAEYEQYF; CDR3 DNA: TGTGCCAGCAGCCAAGATCTTCTAGCGGAGTACGAGCAGTACTTC
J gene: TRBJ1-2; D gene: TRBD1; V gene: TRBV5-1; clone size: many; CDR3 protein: CASSLATGNYGYTF; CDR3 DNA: TGCGCCAGCAGCTTGGCGACAGGGAACTATGGCTACACCTTC